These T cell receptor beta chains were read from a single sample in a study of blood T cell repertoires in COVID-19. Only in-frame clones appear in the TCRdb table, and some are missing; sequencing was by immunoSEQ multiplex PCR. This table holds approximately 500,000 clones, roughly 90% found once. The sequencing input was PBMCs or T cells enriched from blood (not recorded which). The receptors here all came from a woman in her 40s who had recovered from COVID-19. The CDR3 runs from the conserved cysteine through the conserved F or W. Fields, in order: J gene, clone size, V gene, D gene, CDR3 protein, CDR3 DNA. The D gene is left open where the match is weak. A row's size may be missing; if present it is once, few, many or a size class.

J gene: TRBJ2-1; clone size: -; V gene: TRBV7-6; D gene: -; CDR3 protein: CASSPGFHEQFF; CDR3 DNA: TGTGCCAGCAGCCCAGGGTTCCATGAGCAGTTCTTC
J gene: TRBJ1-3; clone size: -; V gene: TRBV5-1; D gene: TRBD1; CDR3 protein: CASSMGQGSLGNTIYF; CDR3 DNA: TGCGCCAGCAGCATGGGACAGGGGAGTCTTGGAAACACCATATATTTT
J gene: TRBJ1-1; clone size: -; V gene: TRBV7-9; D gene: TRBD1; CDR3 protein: CASSPEQGGTEAFF; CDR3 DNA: TGTGCCAGCAGCCCCGAACAGGGGGGCACTGAAGCTTTCTTT
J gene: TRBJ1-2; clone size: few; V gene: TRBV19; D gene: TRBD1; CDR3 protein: CASSIPGTGWLGYTF; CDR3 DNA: TGTGCCAGTAGTATACCCGGGACAGGGTGGTTGGGCTACACCTTC
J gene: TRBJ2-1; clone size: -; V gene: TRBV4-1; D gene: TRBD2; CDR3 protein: CASSQEGASGQFF; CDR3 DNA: TGCGCCAGCAGCCAAGAAGGGGCTAGCGGGCAGTTCTTC
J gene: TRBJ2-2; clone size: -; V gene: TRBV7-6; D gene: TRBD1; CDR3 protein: CASSRPGQGAAGELFF; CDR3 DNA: TGTGCCAGCAGCCGCCCGGGACAGGGGGCGGCCGGGGAGCTGTTTTTT
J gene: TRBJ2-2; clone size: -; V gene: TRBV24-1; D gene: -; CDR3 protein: CATSDFRVVTGELFF; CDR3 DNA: TGTGCCACCAGTGATTTCAGGGTAGTCACCGGGGAGCTGTTTTTT
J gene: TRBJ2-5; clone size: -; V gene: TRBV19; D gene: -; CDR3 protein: CASSIDGSQTQYF; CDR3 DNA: TGTGCCAGTAGTATAGACGGGAGTCAGACCCAGTACTTC
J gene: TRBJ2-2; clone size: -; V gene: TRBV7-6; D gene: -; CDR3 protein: CASSLGHANTGELFF; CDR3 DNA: TGTGCCAGCAGCTTGGGACACGCCAACACCGGGGAGCTGTTTTTT
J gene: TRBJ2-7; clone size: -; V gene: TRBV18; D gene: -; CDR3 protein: CASSPLQGSYEQYF; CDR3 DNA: TGTGCCAGCTCACCATTACAGGGCTCCTACGAGCAGTACTTC
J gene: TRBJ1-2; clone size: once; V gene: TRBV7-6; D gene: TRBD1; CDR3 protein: CASSLEPPTTTGEDGYTF; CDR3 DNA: TGTGCCAGCAGCTTAGAACCACCAACAACGACAGGGGAGGATGGCTACACCTTC
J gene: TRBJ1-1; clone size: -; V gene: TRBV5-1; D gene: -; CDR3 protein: CASKRGGEGTEAFF; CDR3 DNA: TGCGCCAGCAAGAGGGGGGGTGAGGGCACTGAAGCTTTCTTT
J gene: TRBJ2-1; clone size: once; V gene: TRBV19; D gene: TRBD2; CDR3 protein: CASSIDPTSGTYNEQFF; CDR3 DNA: TGTGCCAGTAGTATAGATCCGACTAGCGGGACATACAATGAGCAGTTCTTC
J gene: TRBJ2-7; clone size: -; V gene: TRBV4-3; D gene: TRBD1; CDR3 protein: CASSPGTGTYEQYF; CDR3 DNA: TGCGCCAGCAGCCCCGGGACAGGTACCTACGAGCAGTACTTC
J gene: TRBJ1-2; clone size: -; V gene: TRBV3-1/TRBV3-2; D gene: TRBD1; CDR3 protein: CASSLRQGRGYGYTF; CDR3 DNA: TGTGCCAGCAGCCTACGACAGGGACGGGGCTATGGCTACACCTTC
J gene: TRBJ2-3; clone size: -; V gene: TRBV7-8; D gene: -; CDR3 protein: CASSLASTQYF; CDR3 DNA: TGTGCCAGCAGCTTAGCGAGTACGCAGTATTTT
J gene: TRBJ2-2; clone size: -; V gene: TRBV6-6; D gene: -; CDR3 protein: CASSLRREVPGFRELFF; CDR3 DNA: TGTGCCAGCAGTCTACGAAGGGAGGTCCCCGGATTTCGGGAGCTGTTTTTT
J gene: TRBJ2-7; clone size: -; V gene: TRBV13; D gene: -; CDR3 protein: CASGSLGYEQYF; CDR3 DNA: TGTGCCAGCGGGAGTCTGGGCTACGAGCAGTACTTC
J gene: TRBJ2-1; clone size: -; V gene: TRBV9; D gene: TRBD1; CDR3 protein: CASSERRTGSYNEQFF; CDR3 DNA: TGTGCCAGCAGCGAGCGGAGGACAGGCTCCTACAATGAGCAGTTCTTC
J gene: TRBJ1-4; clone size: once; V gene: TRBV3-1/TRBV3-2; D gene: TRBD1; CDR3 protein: CASSQPGQEREKLFF; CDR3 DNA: TGTGCCAGCAGCCAACCGGGACAGGAGCGGGAAAAACTGTTTTTT
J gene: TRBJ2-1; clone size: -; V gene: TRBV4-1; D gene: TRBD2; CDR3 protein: CASSQDGSGSFGNEQFF; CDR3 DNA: TGCGCCAGCAGCCAAGACGGTAGCGGGAGCTTTGGGAATGAGCAGTTCTTC
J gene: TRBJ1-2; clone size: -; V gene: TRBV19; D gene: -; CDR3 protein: CASTQRGNYGYTF; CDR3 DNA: TGTGCCAGTACACAGCGGGGGAACTATGGCTACACCTTC
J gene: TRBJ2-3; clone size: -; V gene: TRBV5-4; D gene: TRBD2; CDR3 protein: CATRKGLAVTDTQYF; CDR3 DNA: TGTGCCACCCGAAAGGGACTAGCGGTCACAGATACGCAGTATTTT